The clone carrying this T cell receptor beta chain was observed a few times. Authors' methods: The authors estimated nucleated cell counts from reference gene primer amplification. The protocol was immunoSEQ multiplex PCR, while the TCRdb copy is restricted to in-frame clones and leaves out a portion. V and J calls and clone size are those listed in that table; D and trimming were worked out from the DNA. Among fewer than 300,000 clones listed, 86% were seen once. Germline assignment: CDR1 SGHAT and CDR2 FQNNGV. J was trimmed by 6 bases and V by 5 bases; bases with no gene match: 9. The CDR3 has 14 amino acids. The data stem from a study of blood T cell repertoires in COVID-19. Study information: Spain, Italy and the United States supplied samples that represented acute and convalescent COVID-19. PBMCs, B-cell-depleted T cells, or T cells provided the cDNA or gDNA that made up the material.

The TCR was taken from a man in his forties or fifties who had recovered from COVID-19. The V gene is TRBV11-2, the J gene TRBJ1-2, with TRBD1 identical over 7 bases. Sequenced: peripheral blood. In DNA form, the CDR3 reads TGTGCCAGCAGCCCTGACAGGGTCCCGCATGGCTACACCTTC. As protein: CASSPDRVPHGYTF.